This T cell receptor (beta chain) came from a study of blood T cells in healthy people across ages. V shed 4 bases, J shed 0 bases, and the junction held 3 bases outside the gene matches. The CDR3 length is 15 residues. Germline values: CDR1 SEHNR, CDR2 FQNEAQ (reference sequence). A note on this clonotype: Its target is not known.

The use of a sample-barcoded 5' primer and a J-beta primer mix characterized a second PCR of about 7 to 12 cycles. Each CDR3 protein gets one entry after TCRdb re-called the 5' RACE reads with MiXCR. In the table there are hundreds of thousands of distinct CDR3 sequences, approximately 39% of which are singletons. Findings of the study overall: Because sorting was not performed, PBMCs prevented conclusive naive versus antigen-experienced comparison.

The specimen was blood. The sequence came from a woman aged 60-75 years in good health. This sequence joins TRBV7-9 and TRBJ2-3; 8 nucleotides line up with TRBD1. In nucleotides, the CDR3 is TGTGCCAGCAGCTCCCGACAGGGGAGCACAGATACGCAGTATTTT. As protein: CASSSRQGSTDTQYF.